The 27 T cell receptor beta chains below come from one sample, sequenced in a study of blood T cells in healthy people across ages (dated by TCRdb to the mid-2010s). Library generation was performed with 5' RACE. Sequencing was performed on an Illumina HiSeq 2500. A second PCR of roughly 7 to 11 cycles was performed with a sample-barcoded 5' primer and a J-beta primer mix. TCRdb reprocessing: public reads trimmed at Q25 with fastp, clones called with MiXCR, in-frame beta chains kept. For every CDR3 protein sequence, its rows merge into one entry that carries the most common genes and DNA. In all, the sample holds a few hundred thousand distinct CDR3 sequences, and over 45% of those were seen once. Around 49% of the sample rests with the top ten. Sequenced input: blood. The receptor set was obtained from a man aged 55 to 70 in good health.

The chain uses TRBV5-6 and TRBJ1-2; TRBD1 matches at 8 bases. V was clipped by 3 bases and J by 3 bases; unmatched bases: 1. The germline gives CDR1 SGHDT, CDR2 YYEEEE. The CDR3 is 13 amino acids. This chain's CDR3 is CASSWGQDYGYTF. The CDR3 DNA sequence: TGTGCCAGCAGCTGGGGACAGGACTATGGCTACACCTTC.

J is TRBJ1-2 and V is TRBV28; 9 nucleotides match TRBD1. Germline V gives CDR1 MDHEN, CDR2 SYDVKM. Unmatched junction bases numbered 13, after V lost 4 bases and J lost 7 bases. The CDR3 is 16 residues long. The CDR3 DNA reads as TGTGCCAGCAGTTGGGTAACCGGGACAGGGTCTGGTGGCTACACCTTC. This gives the protein CASSWVTGTGSGGYTF.

The genes are TRBV14 and TRBJ1-1; D is perhaps TRBD1 (6 bases). Trimming pared 4 bases from V and 4 bases from J, leaving 16 bases between. This CDR3 contains 15 residues. The V gene's germline CDR1 is SGHDN and CDR2 FVKESK. CDR3 nucleotide sequence: TGTGCCAGCAGCCTAAGAGGGGGGTCGGGCACTGAAGCTTTCTTT. Protein: CASSLRGGSGTEAFF.

The chain combines TRBV6-6 with TRBJ2-7; 7 positions agree with TRBD2. Gene TRBJ2-5 matches the end of the DNA better, so the J call may be wrong. The CDR3 has 15 residues. Germline lookup yields CDR1 MNHNY and CDR2 SVGAGI (reference sequence). For the CDR3, the DNA is TGTGCCAGCAGTCCCGGCAGCTTGGGGGGGGAGACCCAGTACTTC. Amino acid sequence: CASSPGSLGGETQYF.

This clonotype was found a few times. V and J are TRBV10-2 and TRBJ2-7; no clear D. This CDR3 has 11 residues. Germline loops: CDR1 WSHSY, CDR2 SAAADI. Trimming took off 4 bases at V and 7 bases at J, with 8 bases between the two ends. CDR3 DNA: TGCGCCAGCAGTGGGGGAATGGAGCAGTACTTC. Translated: CASSGGMEQYF.

There are a few counts of this clonotype. The chain is built from TRBV7-2 and TRBJ1-6; unclear D gene. CDR3 length: 12 residues. The V and J ends lost 3 bases and 6 bases respectively, with 3 bases between them. Germline V gene data show CDR1 as SGHTA and CDR2 as FQGNSA. The CDR3 DNA reads TGTGCCAGCAGCTTGGTTAATTCACCCCTCCACTTT. It encodes CASSLVNSPLHF.

This clonotype has just a few counts. The chain joins TRBV4-3 to TRBJ2-7, with 11 bases that match TRBD1. The CDR3 extends over 17 amino acids. Germline CDR1 reads LGHNA; CDR2 reads YSLEER. J was trimmed by 2 bases and V by 4 bases; bases with no gene match: 10. The CDR3: CASSPKLGGQGAYEQYF. As DNA, the CDR3 is TGCGCCAGCAGCCCAAAGCTCGGGGGACAGGGGGCCTACGAGCAGTACTTC.

The chain couples TRBV7-2 to TRBJ2-2; D gene uncertain. The CDR3 length is 15 residues. Germline V gene lookup returns CDR1 SGHTA and CDR2 FQGNSA. V gave up 2 bases and J gave up 5 bases, with 12 bases separating them. Here the CDR3 reads CASSLTLGRTGELFF. The CDR3 DNA reads as TGTGCCAGCAGCTTAACCCTCGGGCGGACCGGGGAGCTGTTTTTT.

V usage is TRBV6-6 and J usage is TRBJ2-7; the match to TRBD1 covers 9 bases. V shed 2 bases, J shed 3 bases, and the junction held 5 bases outside the gene matches. The CDR3 is made up of 15 amino acids. Germline values: CDR1 MNHNY, CDR2 SVGAGI (reference sequence). The CDR3: CASSYSGTGNYEQYF. The CDR3 DNA reads as TGTGCCAGCAGTTACAGCGGGACAGGGAACTACGAGCAGTACTTC.

This clonotype was counted ten times or more. The chain links TRBV20-1 to TRBJ2-5, with 7 bases fitting TRBD1. Looked up from germline, CDR1 is DFQATT and CDR2 is SNEGSKA (reference sequence). CDR3 length: 17 residues. After removal of 6 bases from V and 1 base from J, the junction contained 17 bases not matched to a gene. Here the CDR3 reads CSASRDSKTISQETQYF. CDR3 nucleotides: TGCAGTGCATCCCGGGACAGCAAGACGATTTCCCAAGAGACCCAGTACTTC.

This clonotype was counted only a few times. This chain connects TRBV29-1 to TRBJ2-3, with 8 bases lining up with TRBD1. The CDR3 sequence is 12 residues long. The ends lost 7 bases at V and 4 bases at J; junction bases unmatched: 4. Germline V CDR1 and CDR2: SQVTM, ANQGSEA. For the CDR3, the DNA is TGCAGCGGACGACAGGGGCCAGATACGCAGTATTTT. Its translation: CSGRQGPDTQYF.

The CDR3 is CAIGTGGELYGYTF. CDR3 bases: TGTGCCATCGGTACAGGGGGAGAACTGTATGGCTACACCTTC. The V and J genes are TRBV10-3 and TRBJ1-2, with 8 positions matching TRBD1. In germline, CDR1 is ENHRY, CDR2 SYGVKD. V lost 8 bases and J lost 5; bases outside the gene matches: 10. The CDR3 runs to 14 residues.

This clonotype has only a few counts. V is TRBV5-1 and J is TRBJ2-1; maybe TRBD2 (7 bases). Per the germline V gene, CDR1 is SGHRS and CDR2 is YFSETQ. V lost 0 bases to trimming and J lost 12 bases, with 16 bases between them. CDR3 length: 14 residues. The CDR3 DNA sequence: TGCGCCAGCAGCTTGGGACTAGCCCTACAGGGGCAGTTCTTC. Translation gives CASSLGLALQGQFF.

The chain couples TRBV5-6 to TRBJ1-2, with TRBD1 matching 10 bases. J was trimmed by 2 bases and V by 4 bases; bases with no gene match: 8. Germline assignment: CDR1 SGHDT and CDR2 YYEEEE. The CDR3 loop spans 16 amino acids. The CDR3 region has the DNA TGTGCCAGCAGCCCCGGACAGGGGGAAATGAACTATGGCTACACCTTC. This codes for CASSPGQGEMNYGYTF.

The rearrangement uses TRBV11-2 and TRBJ2-3, with D hard to call. The germline V and J ends were trimmed by 1 base and 2 bases, with 13 bases remaining between them. The CDR3 spans 16 residues. From germline, CDR1 is SGHAT and CDR2 FQNNGV. CDR3 sequence (DNA): TGTGCCAGCAGCTTAGTTGGGCAGATAGCCACAGATACGCAGTATTTT. This sequence encodes CASSLVGQIATDTQYF.

V is TRBV6-1 and J is TRBJ1-6; 10 positions agree with TRBD1. Germline assignment: CDR1 MNHNS and CDR2 SASEGT. Germline trimming cut 6 bases from V and 9 bases from J; bases unmatched to any gene: 5. The CDR3 runs to 14 residues. For the CDR3, the DNA is TGTGCCAGCAGGAAGGACAGGGGGGGTTCACCCCTCCACTTT. Its protein product is CASRKDRGGSPLHF.

Only one count was recorded for this clonotype. The V and J genes are TRBV5-5 and TRBJ2-7, with D possibly being TRBD1 (5 bases). V gave up 4 bases and J gave up 0 bases, with 8 bases separating them. The CDR3 is made up of 13 amino acids. Germline V lookup: CDR1 SGHKS, CDR2 YYEKEE (reference sequence). CDR3 DNA sequence: TGTGCCAGCAGCCACGACAGCTCCTACGAGCAGTACTTC. Translated: CASSHDSSYEQYF.

In this sample, this clonotype turned up once. The CDR3 loop is CASSRGGRFYEQFF. The CDR3 DNA sequence: TGTGCCAGCAGCCGGGGGGGCCGATTCTATGAGCAGTTCTTC. The chain combines TRBV3-1 with TRBJ2-1, with D possibly TRBD2 on 7 matching bases. CDR1 and CDR2 from the germline V gene are LGHDT and YNNKEL (reference sequence). Trimming took off 4 bases at V and 8 bases at J, with 15 bases between the two ends. The CDR3 is 14 amino acids.

The chain is built from TRBV2 and TRBJ2-1; 7 bases match TRBD2. V shed 7 bases, J shed 9 bases, and the junction held 9 bases outside the gene matches. The CDR3 spans 13 residues. In germline, CDR1 is SNHLY, CDR2 FYNNEI. CDR3 sequence reads: CASTNVAGSEQFF. The CDR3 bases are TGTGCCAGCACCAATGTAGCGGGTAGTGAGCAGTTCTTC.

This clonotype was seen a handful of times. The gene calls are TRBV27 and TRBJ1-6; 7 nucleotides line up with TRBD1. J was trimmed by 10 bases and V by 5 bases; bases with no gene match: 14. Germline values: CDR1 MNHEY, CDR2 SMNVEV (reference sequence). The CDR3 has 16 amino acids. CDR3 nucleotide sequence: TGTGCCAGCAGTCCGTACCGACAGGGATTAGGGTCACCCCTCCACTTT. This gives the protein CASSPYRQGLGSPLHF.

This clonotype was detected only a few times. The chain combines TRBV7-2 with TRBJ2-2; no clear D. This CDR3 has 12 amino acids. Looked up from germline, CDR1 is SGHTA and CDR2 is FQGNSA. V was shortened by 11 bases and J by 6 bases, with 13 bases between the two germline ends. In nucleotides, the CDR3 is TGTGCCGTTCACTGGGCGTCCGGGGAGCTGTTTTTT. Translated: CAVHWASGELFF.

CDR3 residues: CASSLEGPGGARYGYTF. For the CDR3, the DNA is TGTGCCAGCAGCTTAGAAGGGCCGGGGGGGGCGAGATATGGCTACACCTTC. The chain is built from TRBV11-2 and TRBJ1-2, with D maybe TRBD1 (6 bases). V lost 0 bases and J 5 bases, leaving 19 bases between the germline ends. Germline CDR1 is SGHAT and CDR2 is FQNNGV. There are 17 residues in the CDR3.

In the case of this clonotype: Since a much larger clone is just one base distant, this may be a read error. CDR3 amino acids: CASRGTGQANQPQHF. CDR3 sequence (DNA): TGTGCCAGCAGGGGAACGGGACAGGCCAATCAGCCCCAGCATTTT. J is TRBJ1-5 and V is TRBV28; 8 bases are a match to TRBD1. After removal of 6 bases from V and 3 bases from J, the junction contained 7 bases not matched to a gene. Germline CDR1 reads MDHEN; CDR2 reads SYDVKM. The CDR3 runs to 15 residues.

The gene calls are TRBV20-1 and TRBJ1-2; 9 bases are a match to TRBD1. Germline V gives CDR1 DFQATT, CDR2 SNEGSKA (reference sequence). Trimming removed 3 bases from V and 4 bases from J; junction bases left unmatched: 9. The CDR3 runs to 15 residues. The CDR3 reads CSASPTQGAAYGYTF. The CDR3 nucleotides read TGCAGTGCTAGTCCAACACAGGGGGCTGCCTATGGCTACACCTTC.

This clonotype was seen only once. The chain joins TRBV6-5 to TRBJ2-4; tentatively, D is TRBD1 (6 bases). Trimming stripped 7 bases from V and 3 bases from J, with 13 bases between. There are 14 residues in the CDR3. Germline V lookup: CDR1 MNHEY, CDR2 SVGAGI. The CDR3 DNA reads TGTGCCAGCAAGGCCCCAGGGGACAAAAACATTCAGTACTTC. Translated, it gives CASKAPGDKNIQYF.

The J gene is TRBJ2-3, the V gene TRBV7-9, with D perhaps TRBD2 (6 bases). CDR3 length equals 16 residues. Germline V gene data show CDR1 as SEHNR and CDR2 as FQNEAQ (reference sequence). V lost 2 bases and J lost 0, with 12 bases in between. As DNA, the CDR3 is TGTGCCAGCAGCTTAAGGTTGAGCGGGAGCACAGATACGCAGTATTTT. Its protein product is CASSLRLSGSTDTQYF.

This clonotype was recorded many times. The rearrangement joins TRBV7-9 to TRBJ2-4; a possible D gene is TRBD2 (7 bases). Trimming stripped 6 bases from V and 7 bases from J, with 13 bases between. Germline CDR1 SEHNR, CDR2 FQNEAQ (reference sequence). This CDR3 region has 13 residues. CDR3 in DNA: TGTGCCAGCAGAGGGGGGGATAAGAACATTCAGTACTTC. Amino acid sequence: CASRGGDKNIQYF.